These 7 T cell receptor beta chains were sequenced from one sample in a study of T cell responses to AZD1222 COVID-19 vaccine. Profiling relied on immunoSEQ multiplex PCR, and the TCRdb table lists in-frame clones only, not all of them. The sample has just under 35,000 clones; roughly 91% are singletons. The material was peripheral blood, obtained on day 0 of AZD1222 vaccination. Every receptor here comes from an adult in good health.

The chain links TRBV3-1 (or the pseudogene TRBV3-2) to TRBJ1-2, with 7 bases fitting TRBD1. Looked up from germline, CDR1 is LGHDT and CDR2 is YNNKEL (reference sequence). Unmatched junction bases numbered 5, after V lost 0 bases and J lost 7 bases. This CDR3 has 14 residues. CDR3 coding DNA: TGTGCCAGCAGCCAAGAAGGGACAGAAGGTGGCTACACCTTC. As protein: CASSQEGTEGGYTF.

The V gene is TRBV6-4, the J gene TRBJ2-1; TRBD2 agrees at 9 bases. Germline V gives CDR1 MRHNA, CDR2 SNTAGT. The CDR3 is 14 residues long. Unmatched junction bases numbered 4, after V lost 4 bases and J lost 6 bases. Here the CDR3 reads CASSAQREANEQFF. The CDR3 nucleotides read TGTGCCAGCAGTGCCCAGCGGGAGGCCAATGAGCAGTTCTTC.

The V and J genes are TRBV20-1 and TRBJ1-5; D gene uncertain. V lost 3 bases and J lost 2, with 11 bases in between. The CDR3 is made up of 14 amino acids. CDR1 DFQATT and CDR2 SNEGSKA come from the germline V gene (reference sequence). The CDR3 DNA sequence: TGCAGTGCTAGTGAAGTCATGGGCAATCAGCCCCAGCATTTT. Its protein is CSASEVMGNQPQHF.

This rearrangement joins TRBV10-3 to TRBJ2-1; TRBD2 agrees at 9 bases. This CDR3 has 16 amino acids. Per germline, CDR1 ENHRY and CDR2 SYGVKD. The V and J ends lost 3 bases and 2 bases, in that order; junction bases with no gene match: 5. Written as DNA, the CDR3 is TGTGCCATCAGTGATTCTAGCGGGAAAACCTACAATGAGCAGTTCTTC. Translation: CAISDSSGKTYNEQFF.

The V call is TRBV6-5, the J call TRBJ1-1; D unresolved. CDR1 is MNHEY and CDR2 is SVGAGI in the germline V gene. V was shortened by 10 bases and J by 2 bases, with 8 bases between the two germline ends. The CDR3 length is 11 residues. The CDR3 region has the DNA TGTGCCACCTCAGTCAACACTGAAGCTTTCTTT. It specifies CATSVNTEAFF.

The chain couples TRBV27 to TRBJ2-6; TRBD1 aligns across 10 bases. The CDR3 runs to 20 residues. Germline CDR1 is MNHEY and CDR2 is SMNVEV (reference sequence). Unmatched junction bases numbered 11, after V lost 2 bases and J lost 1 base. The CDR3 nucleotides are TGTGCCAGCAGTTTAGACGGCGGGGGACAGGGGCGTTCTGGGGCCAACGTCCTGACTTTC. This gives the protein CASSLDGGGQGRSGANVLTF.

The V and J genes are TRBV19 and TRBJ2-2; 8 nucleotides line up with TRBD2. V gave up 2 bases and J gave up 3 bases; unmatched junction bases: 2. The CDR3 loop spans 15 amino acids. Germline V gene data show CDR1 as LNHDA and CDR2 as SQIVND (reference sequence). The CDR3 spells CASSIRGGHTGELFF. CDR3 DNA sequence: TGTGCCAGTAGTATACGGGGGGGTCACACCGGGGAGCTGTTTTTT.